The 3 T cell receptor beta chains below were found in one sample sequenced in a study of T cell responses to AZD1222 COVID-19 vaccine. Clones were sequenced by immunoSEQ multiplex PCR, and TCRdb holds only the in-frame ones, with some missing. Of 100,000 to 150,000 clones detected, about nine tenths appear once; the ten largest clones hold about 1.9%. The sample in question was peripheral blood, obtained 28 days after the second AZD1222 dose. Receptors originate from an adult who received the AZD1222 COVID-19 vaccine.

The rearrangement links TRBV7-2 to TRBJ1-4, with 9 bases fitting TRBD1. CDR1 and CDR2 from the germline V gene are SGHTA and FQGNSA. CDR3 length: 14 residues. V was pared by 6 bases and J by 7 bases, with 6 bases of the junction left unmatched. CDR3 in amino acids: CASRPGQGSEKLFF. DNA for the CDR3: TGTGCCAGCAGACCAGGACAGGGGAGTGAAAAACTGTTTTTT.

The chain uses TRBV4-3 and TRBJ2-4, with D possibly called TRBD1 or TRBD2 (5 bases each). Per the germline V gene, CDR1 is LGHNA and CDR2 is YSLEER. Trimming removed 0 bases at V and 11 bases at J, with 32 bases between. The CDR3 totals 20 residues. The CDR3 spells CASSQDSRWETAPADWVQYF. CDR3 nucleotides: TGCGCCAGCAGCCAAGATTCCCGTTGGGAGACAGCGCCCGCCGACTGGGTTCAGTACTTC.

DNA of the CDR3: TGTGCCAGCAGCGCCCATGACAGAATAGCCAAAAACATTCAGTACTTC. It yields the protein CASSAHDRIAKNIQYF. The rearrangement uses TRBV9 and TRBJ2-4, with D maybe TRBD1 (5 bases). Trimming took 3 bases from V and 0 from J, leaving 13 bases between them. The CDR3 sequence is 16 residues long. CDR1 is SGDLS and CDR2 is YYNGEE in the germline V gene.